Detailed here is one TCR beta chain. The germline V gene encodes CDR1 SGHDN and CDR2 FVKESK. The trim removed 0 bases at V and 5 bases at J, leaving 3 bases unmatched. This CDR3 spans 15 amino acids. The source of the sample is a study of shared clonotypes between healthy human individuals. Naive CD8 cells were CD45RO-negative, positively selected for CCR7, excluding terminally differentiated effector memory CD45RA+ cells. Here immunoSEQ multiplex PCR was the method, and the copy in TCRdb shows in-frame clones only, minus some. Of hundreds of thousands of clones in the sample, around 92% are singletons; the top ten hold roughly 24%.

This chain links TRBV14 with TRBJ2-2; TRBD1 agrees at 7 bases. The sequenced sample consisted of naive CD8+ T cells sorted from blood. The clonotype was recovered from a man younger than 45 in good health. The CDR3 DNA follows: TGTGCCAGCAGCCAAGAAACAGGGGTAACCGGGGAGCTGTTTTTT. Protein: CASSQETGVTGELFF.